A few counts support the clone carrying this T cell receptor (beta chain). What it binds is unknown. Trimming at V came to 2 bases and at J to 14 bases, leaving 17 bases not matched to a gene. The length of the CDR3 is 15 residues. CDR1 and CDR2 (germline): WSHSY, SAAADI. These data are taken from a study of T cell responses to AZD1222 COVID-19 vaccine. Study-level findings and limits: Donors, mostly white British, included more females; clonal diversity was possibly underestimated. When two AZD1222 doses had been given, Spike-specific TCR breadth and depth rose. Regions 160-218 and 743-854 dominated among vaccine-associated CD4 TCRs spanning spike.

Clones were sequenced by immunoSEQ multiplex PCR, and TCRdb holds only the in-frame ones, with some missing. The profile covers about 99,000 clones, with over 85% appearing a single time and approximately 4.7% taken by the ten largest. The chain links TRBV10-2 to TRBJ2-5; 7 bases are a match to TRBD2. The sample was peripheral blood, taken on day 0 of AZD1222 vaccination. The TCR originated in an adult in good health. The CDR3 sequence is CASSESEGGPFTYYF. CDR3 bases: TGCGCCAGCAGTGAGAGTGAGGGAGGGCCGTTCACGTATTACTTC.